Sequencing of this T cell receptor beta chain was carried out in a study of blood T cell repertoires in COVID-19. In the original analysis: How many nucleated cells were present was estimated from reference gene primer amplification. TCRdb's copy holds only in-frame clones and misses some; the assay was immunoSEQ multiplex PCR. The D gene and trimming were derived from the DNA, and the V and J assignments and clone size from that table. This sample yields around 280,000 clones, of which approximately 90% are seen a single time; about 5.5% belongs to the top ten. Among Cohort 3 donors, those recovered had two negative PCRs, clearance, or symptom resolution. Trimming at V came to 6 bases and at J to 8 bases, leaving 9 bases not matched to a gene. This CDR3 has 14 residues. Germline V CDR1 and CDR2: MDHEN, SYDVKM.

This TCR derives from a woman between 40 and 50 years old who had recovered from COVID-19. The chain recombines TRBV28 with TRBJ2-1; 8 positions agree with TRBD2. The sample consisted of PBMCs or T cells enriched from blood (not recorded which). The chain's CDR3 is CASSVSAGGYEQFF. CDR3 bases: TGTGCCAGCAGCGTCTCGGCGGGAGGTTATGAGCAGTTCTTC.